These 26 T cell receptor beta chains share one sample of origin, sequenced in a study of T-cell memory formation after mild COVID-19. MiXCR, run by TCRdb on the 5' RACE reads, gives a single entry per CDR3 protein. There are around 510,000 distinct CDR3 sequences in the sample; about 22% occur only once, and roughly 8.3% lies in the top ten. The sequenced sample was PBMCs or a T cell subset sorted from them (not recorded which). These TCRs come from an adult woman who had mild COVID-19 (a few samples of this study predate the infection). Cell type and time point are not known.

The gene calls are TRBV5-1 and TRBJ1-3; no clear D gene. V was pared by 4 bases and J by 3 bases, with 11 bases between. Germline loops: CDR1 SGHRS, CDR2 YFSETQ. There are 14 residues in the CDR3. The CDR3 spells CASSIEESGNTIYF. The CDR3 DNA reads as TGCGCCAGCAGCATTGAAGAAAGTGGAAACACCATATATTTT.

The chain links TRBV6-1 to TRBJ2-7; the D gene could be TRBD1 or TRBD2 (5 bases each). The V and J ends lost 8 bases and 1 base respectively, with 15 bases between them. The CDR3 covers 14 residues. Germline V gene lookup returns CDR1 MNHNS and CDR2 SASEGT. In DNA, the CDR3 is TGTGCCAGCGAGTCCGCTTGGGGGTCCTACGAGCAGTACTTC. This gives the protein CASESAWGSYEQYF.

This clonotype appeared a few times. This chain uses TRBV24-1 with TRBJ2-3; no clear D. V was cut by 4 bases and J by 3 bases, with 10 bases left in between. The V gene's germline CDR1 is KGHDR and CDR2 SFDVKD. The CDR3 consists of 14 residues. The CDR3 bases are TGTGCCACCAGTGAGCCACATCCGACAGATACGCAGTATTTT. This encodes CATSEPHPTDTQYF.

The chain joins TRBV9 to TRBJ2-5, with D tentatively TRBD2 (6 bases). The CDR3 is 16 amino acids. V lost 4 bases to trimming and J lost 1 base, with 17 bases between them. Germline V gene sequence: CDR1 SGDLS, CDR2 YYNGEE. This CDR3 reads CASSPPGGETQETQYF. The CDR3 DNA sequence: TGTGCCAGCAGCCCCCCCGGCGGGGAGACCCAAGAGACCCAGTACTTC.

The V gene is TRBV9, the J gene TRBJ2-4, with 7 bases lining up with TRBD1. The V segment lost 0 bases and the J segment 0 bases; nucleotides outside the gene matches: 3. Germline values: CDR1 SGDLS, CDR2 YYNGEE. This CDR3 has 16 residues. The CDR3 nucleotides read TGTGCCAGCAGCGTAGGCTCAGGGGGAGCCAAAAACATTCAGTACTTC. This translates into CASSVGSGGAKNIQYF.

This clonotype was seen more than once but under ten times. CDR3 residues: CATRPRGYEQYF. CDR3 nucleotide sequence: TGTGCCACCAGACCGAGGGGCTACGAGCAGTACTTC. This chain uses TRBV24-1 with TRBJ2-7; D possibly uses TRBD1 or TRBD2 (5 bases each). This CDR3 has 12 amino acids. V lost 7 bases and J 3 bases, leaving 9 bases between the germline ends. Per the germline V gene, CDR1 is KGHDR and CDR2 is SFDVKD.

As regards this clonotype: One junction end disagrees with the germline gene, perhaps due to a read error. The chain employs TRBV6-1 and TRBJ1-1; D perhaps matches TRBD1 (5 bases). Germline values: CDR1 MNHNS, CDR2 SASEGT. CDR3 length: 14 residues. CDR3 bases: TGTGCCAGCAGTGATCAGGCAGGGAACAATGAAGCTTTCTTT. Amino acid sequence: CASSDQAGNNEAFF.

The rearrangement links TRBV9 to TRBJ2-4, with TRBD1 identical over 10 bases. CDR1 SGDLS and CDR2 YYNGEE come from the germline V gene. Losses at the gene ends were 2 bases for V and 6 bases for J; bases not matched to a gene: 5. This CDR3 is 15 amino acids long. The CDR3 sequence is CASSVRTGGRNIQYF. The CDR3 DNA is TGTGCCAGCAGCGTCCGGACAGGGGGTAGAAACATTCAGTACTTC.

The chain joins TRBV4-1 to TRBJ1-2, with D unresolved. The CDR3 extends over 14 amino acids. Trimming cost V 3 bases and J 7 bases, with 15 bases left between them. Germline CDR1 is MGHRA and CDR2 is YSYEKL. CDR3 in DNA: TGCGCCAGCAGCCACCTGTACCGACAAGGTGGCTACACCTTC. Amino acid sequence: CASSHLYRQGGYTF.

The rearrangement uses TRBV10-3 and TRBJ2-7; D is possibly TRBD1 (6 bases). The CDR3 has 13 amino acids. Germline V gives CDR1 ENHRY, CDR2 SYGVKD. Trimming removed 10 bases from V and 1 base from J, with 14 bases in between. The CDR3 nucleotides are TGTGCCACAACCCGGGACATTTCCTACGAGCAGTACTTC. Its protein is CATTRDISYEQYF.

This clonotype has a handful of counts. This chain uses TRBV6-5 with TRBJ1-1; 7 bases match TRBD1. There are 15 residues in the CDR3. The germline CDR1 and CDR2 sequences are MNHEY and SVGAGI. Unmatched junction bases numbered 6, after V lost 0 bases and J lost 5 bases. Here the CDR3 reads CASSYSEQGTTEAFF. CDR3 in DNA: TGTGCCAGCAGTTACTCCGAACAGGGGACGACTGAAGCTTTCTTT.

V and J are TRBV5-1 and TRBJ2-7, with 7 bases that match TRBD1. Germline CDR1 SGHRS, CDR2 YFSETQ. This CDR3 is built from 14 residues. With V trimmed by 4 bases and J by 7 bases, 11 bases remained unmatched. As DNA, the CDR3 is TGCGCCAGCAGCCCAAAGACAGGGCTCCGGGAGCAGTACTTC. Its protein is CASSPKTGLREQYF.

The CDR3 is CSAPRGLETQYF. As DNA, the CDR3 is TGCAGTGCTCCCAGGGGGCTAGAGACCCAGTACTTC. This chain uses TRBV20-1 with TRBJ2-5; 8 positions match TRBD1. Trimming took 5 bases from V and 4 from J; bases not matched to a gene: 3. Germline CDR1 and CDR2: DFQATT and SNEGSKA (reference sequence). The CDR3 runs 12 residues.

This chain uses TRBV3-1 with TRBJ1-1; D uncertain. V lost 0 bases, J lost 5 bases, and 16 bases lay in between. Per the germline V gene, CDR1 is LGHDT and CDR2 is YNNKEL (reference sequence). CDR3 length equals 16 residues. CDR3 nucleotides: TGTGCCAGCAGCCAAGATGCCCGCGCGACGGGGACTGAAGCTTTCTTT. Translating gives CASSQDARATGTEAFF.

This clonotype came up a few times. V and J are TRBV11-2 and TRBJ2-5; 10 positions match TRBD2. The CDR3 covers 15 residues. Germline V gives CDR1 SGHAT, CDR2 FQNNGV. J was trimmed by 2 bases and V by 3 bases; bases with no gene match: 3. CDR3 residues: CASSFSGGTQETQYF. The CDR3 nucleotides read TGTGCCAGCAGCTTTAGCGGGGGGACGCAAGAGACCCAGTACTTC.

Only a few counts were recorded for this clonotype. The chain links TRBV5-5 to TRBJ2-6, with D possibly TRBD2 on 5 matching bases. The CDR3 consists of 16 residues. Germline V gene data show CDR1 as SGHKS and CDR2 as YYEKEE (reference sequence). Trimming left V 0 bases short and J 2 bases short, with 9 bases between. CDR3 nucleotide sequence: TGTGCCAGCAGCTTGGATGGAGGCGCTGGGGCCAACGTCCTGACTTTC. Its protein product is CASSLDGGAGANVLTF. Combining the CDR3 with reference TRBV5-5 and TRBJ2-6 gives the whole variable domain DAGVTQSPTHLIKTRGQQVTLRCSPISGHKSVSWYQQVLGQGPQFIFQYYEKEERGRGNFPDRFSARQFPNYSSELNVNALLLGDSALYLCASSLDGGAGANVLTFGAGSRLTVL.

In its sample, this clonotype was seen a few times. The CDR3 sequence: CSAPLAGSTDTQYF. CDR3 in DNA: TGCAGTGCTCCTCTAGCGGGGAGCACAGATACGCAGTATTTT. The rearrangement joins TRBV20-1 to TRBJ2-3; 9 bases line up with TRBD2. J was trimmed by 0 bases and V by 5 bases; bases with no gene match: 3. This CDR3 contains 14 residues. Germline V gene data show CDR1 as DFQATT and CDR2 as SNEGSKA (reference sequence).

In this sample, this clonotype turned up a few times. The CDR3 sequence is CASSPAGISLAKNIQYF. The CDR3 DNA is TGTGCCAGCAGCCCGGCGGGCATCAGCCTAGCCAAAAACATTCAGTACTTC. The rearrangement uses TRBV6-2 or TRBV6-3 and TRBJ2-4; tentatively, D is TRBD2 (5 bases). The V and J ends lost 6 bases and 0 bases respectively, with 18 bases between them. Germline V gene data show CDR1 as MNHEY and CDR2 as SVGEGT. CDR3 length: 17 amino acids.

This clonotype came up a few times. The genes are TRBV15 and TRBJ2-1, with D unclear. The V and J ends lost 3 bases and 0 bases respectively, with 15 bases between them. Germline loops: CDR1 LNHNV, CDR2 YYDKDF (reference sequence). The CDR3 is 17 amino acids. The CDR3 bases are TGTGCCACCAGCAGGAGACCTCCACAGAGCTCCTACAATGAGCAGTTCTTC. Protein sequence: CATSRRPPQSSYNEQFF.

This chain links TRBV7-2 with TRBJ2-3; perhaps D is TRBD1 or TRBD2 (5 bases each). The CDR3 spans 16 residues. The V end was cut by 1 base, the J end by 2 bases, with 13 bases between. CDR1 and CDR2 (germline): SGHTA, FQGNSA. The CDR3 DNA is TGTGCCAGCAGCTTAGGGGGGACCTTATACACAGATACGCAGTATTTT. Encoded protein: CASSLGGTLYTDTQYF.

This clonotype was counted a few times. V usage is TRBV7-2 and J usage is TRBJ1-1; TRBD1 matches at 7 bases. V lost 0 bases and J lost 8; bases outside the gene matches: 6. This CDR3 is 14 amino acids long. Germline CDR1 reads SGHTA; CDR2 reads FQGNSA. The CDR3 DNA reads TGTGCCAGCAGCTTAGCACAGGGGCGGTTCGAAGCTTTCTTT. As protein: CASSLAQGRFEAFF.

The chain employs TRBV7-9 and TRBJ2-3; 16 bases fit TRBD2. Germline CDR1 and CDR2: SEHNR and FQNEAQ (reference sequence). This CDR3 region has 18 residues. V gave up 4 bases and J gave up 4 bases; unmatched junction bases: 8. The CDR3 spells CASSSGTSGGAGPDTQYF. DNA of the CDR3: TGTGCCAGCAGCTCCGGGACTAGCGGGGGGGCCGGCCCAGATACGCAGTATTTT.

Only a few counts were recorded for this clonotype. This chain links TRBV5-6 with TRBJ2-1; D is perhaps TRBD2 (6 bases). The germline V gene encodes CDR1 SGHDT and CDR2 YYEEEE. The V end was cut by 2 bases, the J end by 4 bases, with 16 bases between. This CDR3 spans 16 amino acids. The chain's CDR3 is CASSFLAAGLYNEQFF. The DNA for the CDR3 is TGTGCCAGCAGCTTCTTAGCGGCCGGACTATACAATGAGCAGTTCTTC.

The chain carries TRBV10-3 and TRBJ2-7; 10 nucleotides match TRBD1. The CDR3 contains 15 residues. The junction had 5 bases not matched to a gene; V was cut back by 3 bases and J by 3 bases. Germline V lookup: CDR1 ENHRY, CDR2 SYGVKD. As DNA, the CDR3 is TGTGCCATCAGTGATCTGGGACAGGGGATCTACGAGCAGTACTTC. Amino acids: CAISDLGQGIYEQYF.

This clonotype has more than one count but fewer than ten. The chain links TRBV6-5 to TRBJ2-7; TRBD1 matches 10 bases. CDR1 and CDR2 (germline): MNHEY, SVGAGI. This CDR3 spans 14 amino acids. V lost 9 bases to trimming and J lost 5 bases; unmatched junction nucleotides: 10. For the CDR3, the DNA is TGTGCCAGTGGGGACGGGACAGGGGAGGACGAGCAGTACTTC. Amino acid sequence: CASGDGTGEDEQYF.

This clonotype was seen repeatedly, ten times or more. The chain couples TRBV12-3 or TRBV12-4 to TRBJ2-3; 10 bases are a match to TRBD2. The V gene end was trimmed by 6 bases and the J gene end by 2 bases; junction bases not matched to a gene: 5. The CDR3 consists of 15 residues. In DNA, the CDR3 is TGTGCCAGCAGCCCAAGCGGGGGGGTCACAGATACGCAGTATTTT. Residues: CASSPSGGVTDTQYF.